Listed below are T cell receptor beta chains from one sample, sequenced in a study of blood T cells in healthy people across ages. TCRdb called the 5' RACE reads again in MiXCR, with one record for every CDR3 protein. This sample has 1.5 million to 2 million distinct CDR3 sequences, with approximately 50% found just once. Sequencing was carried out using blood. The receptors were sampled from a woman aged 40 to 50 in good health. Each CDR3 is given with its conserved first and last residue. D genes are given only for firm matches. Clone sizes are given selectively: once, few, many, or a class where the clone is expanded.

d_call clone_size j_call v_call cdr3_nt cdr3_aa
NA NA TRBJ2-3 TRBV5-4 TGTGCCAGCAGCTCCGGGCCCAAGGGCACAGATACGCAGTATTTT CASSSGPKGTDTQYF
NA few TRBJ2-7 TRBV10-3 TGTGCCATCAGTGAGACAGGAACCGACGAGCAGTACTTC CAISETGTDEQYF
TRBD1 few TRBJ2-3 TRBV20-1 TGCAGTCGGACAGGAACCACAGATACGCAGTATTTT CSRTGTTDTQYF
NA NA TRBJ2-1 TRBV4-3 TGCGCCAGCAGCCAAGAATCCCCCCTGGGGGCAGGTTACAATGAGCAGTTCTTC CASSQESPLGAGYNEQFF
NA NA TRBJ2-3 TRBV7-2 TGTGCCAGCAGCTTCACTGCTAGCGCAGATACGCAGTATTTT CASSFTASADTQYF
NA once TRBJ1-2 TRBV7-9 TGTGCCAGCAGCTACGGACAGACTGATGGCTACACCTTC CASSYGQTDGYTF
TRBD2 few TRBJ2-5 TRBV4-1 TGCGCCAGCAGCCAAGAGCCGCGGGGGGATGAGACCCAGTACTTC CASSQEPRGDETQYF
TRBD1 few TRBJ2-5 TRBV25-1 TGTGCCAGCAGTGAATATTGGAGTTCAGACAGGGGAAGGGAGACCCAGTACTTC CASSEYWSSDRGRETQYF
TRBD2 NA TRBJ2-7 TRBV28 TGTGCCTGCACCCTTAGCGGGGGGGGTCACTACGAGCAGTACTTC CACTLSGGGHYEQYF
TRBD1 NA TRBJ1-2 TRBV24-1 TGTGCCACCTCGGGACAGTCTTTCTATGGCTACACCTTC CATSGQSFYGYTF
NA NA TRBJ2-7 TRBV5-1 TGCGCCAGCAGCGCAGGGTTTACCTACGAGCAGTACTTC CASSAGFTYEQYF
NA few TRBJ1-6 TRBV14 TGTGCCAGCAGAGGATTCCCGTATTCACCCCTCCACTTT CASRGFPYSPLHF
TRBD2 few TRBJ2-5 TRBV20-1 TGCAGTGCTAGAGATGGGGCTAGCGGGAGACAAGAGACCCAGTACTTC CSARDGASGRQETQYF
NA NA TRBJ2-5 TRBV28 TGTGCCAGCAGTTTATGGTACCCAGCGGAGACCCAGTACTTC CASSLWYPAETQYF
NA NA TRBJ2-1 TRBV18 TGTGCCAGTTCACCTTTGGACGGACACAATGAGCAGTTCTTC CASSPLDGHNEQFF
TRBD1 NA TRBJ1-5 TRBV3-1 TGTGCCAGCAGCCAAGAGCACAGGGGAAGCAATCAGCCCCAGCATTTT CASSQEHRGSNQPQHF
NA NA TRBJ1-2 TRBV7-2 TGTGCCAGCAGCTCGGACGCCAAGGCCCACTATGGCTACACCTTC CASSSDAKAHYGYTF
NA NA TRBJ1-2 TRBV6-1 TGTGCCAGCAGTGTGACGGATAGAAACTATGGCTACACCTTC CASSVTDRNYGYTF
NA NA TRBJ1-6 TRBV7-2 TGTGCCAGCAGCTTAGATGGGCACCCTCGACCCCTCCACTTT CASSLDGHPRPLHF
TRBD1 NA TRBJ1-5 TRBV20-1 TGCAGTGCTAGAGGTTCCGGGACAGGGCGTCAACACAATCAGCCCCAGCATTTT CSARGSGTGRQHNQPQHF
NA NA TRBJ1-1 TRBV7-3 TGTGCCAGCAGCTTAATTATTCTAAGTGAGGGAACTCGTGAAGCTTTCTTT CASSLIILSEGTREAFF
NA few TRBJ2-1 TRBV29-1 TGCAGCGTTGAAGCCCAACAGGGCTTACGCTACAATGAGCAGTTCTTC CSVEAQQGLRYNEQFF
NA NA TRBJ2-3 TRBV27 TGTGCCAGCAGTTTGTCGCGGAGTGGCACAGATACGCAGTATTTT CASSLSRSGTDTQYF
NA NA TRBJ1-4 TRBV21-1 TGTGCCAGCAGCAAAGAGTGGACCCAGGCAAATGAAAAACTGTTTTTT CASSKEWTQANEKLFF
TRBD1 NA TRBJ1-2 TRBV27 TGTGCCAGCAGTCACCGACAGGGTAATTACTATGGCTACACCTTC CASSHRQGNYYGYTF
TRBD1 NA TRBJ2-5 TRBV14 TGTGCCAGCAGCCAATACAGGGGTGAGACCCAGTACTTC CASSQYRGETQYF
NA NA TRBJ1-5 TRBV12-3/TRBV12-4 TGTGCCAGCAGTCCCGAAGAGGGAGACAATCAGCCCCAGCATTTT CASSPEEGDNQPQHF
TRBD2 once TRBJ2-1 TRBV6-5 TGTGCCAGCAGCCTGACTAGCGGGGCCTCCCACAATGAGCAGTTCTTC CASSLTSGASHNEQFF
NA few TRBJ2-5 TRBV5-1 TGCGCCAGCAGAGCAGCGGAAAAACGAGAGACCCAGTACTTC CASRAAEKRETQYF
NA NA TRBJ2-7 TRBV4-3 TGCGCCAGCAGCCAAGGGGCCGCTCAAGAGCAGTACTTC CASSQGAAQEQYF
NA NA TRBJ2-1 TRBV29-1 TGCAGCGTTGAATTCGGGCTAGCCTACAATGAGCAGTTCTTC CSVEFGLAYNEQFF
TRBD2 NA TRBJ2-3 TRBV6-2/TRBV6-3 TGTGCCAGCACCCTCCGGGCTAGCGGGGGGTCCGAAGATACGCAGTATTTT CASTLRASGGSEDTQYF
TRBD1 NA TRBJ2-1 TRBV24-1 TGTGCCACCAGTGTGACAGGGGTAAATGAGCAGTTCTTC CATSVTGVNEQFF
TRBD1 once TRBJ1-1 TRBV7-9 TGTGCCAGCAGCGGCGGACAGGGGGGGATAAACACTGAAGCTTTCTTT CASSGGQGGINTEAFF
TRBD2 NA TRBJ2-1 TRBV5-1 TGCGCCAGCAGCCTGGGGACTAGAAACGACCATGAGCAGTTCTTC CASSLGTRNDHEQFF
TRBD2 few TRBJ2-1 TRBV5-5 TGTGCCAGCAGCGGGACTAGCGGGGTCGGTGAGCAGTTCTTC CASSGTSGVGEQFF